Below, 8 T cell receptor beta chains from the same sample are listed, as sequenced in a study of radiotherapy plus CTLA-4 blockade in lung cancer. Clones were sequenced by immunoSEQ multiplex PCR, and TCRdb holds only the in-frame ones, with some missing. The sample records about 46,000 clones, about three quarters being singletons. Sequenced material: peripheral blood, taken from a patient treated with radiotherapy plus ipilimumab. The receptors shown here come from a human donor with non-small cell lung cancer whose response to radiotherapy plus ipilimumab could not be evaluated.

The chain has TRBV30 and TRBJ1-6; D is uncertain. The V gene's germline CDR1 is GTSNPN and CDR2 SVGIG (reference sequence). The CDR3 has 17 residues. Trimming pared 1 base from V and 7 bases from J, leaving 20 bases between. The CDR3 loop is CAWSDPRYGPINSPLHF. The CDR3 coding sequence is TGTGCCTGGAGTGACCCCAGATATGGGCCTATCAATTCACCCCTCCACTTT.

The genes are TRBV28 and TRBJ2-4; the D gene is possibly TRBD2 (7 bases). Germline CDR1 and CDR2: MDHEN and SYDVKM. The CDR3 loop spans 14 amino acids. Trimming cost V 5 bases and J 9 bases, with 17 bases left between them. The DNA for the CDR3 is TGTGCCAGCAGTCCGCGGGGGCCGCGGCCCATTCAGTACTTC. Encoded protein: CASSPRGPRPIQYF.

The chain has TRBV5-6 and TRBJ1-1, with 8 bases lining up with TRBD1. From germline, CDR1 is SGHDT and CDR2 YYEEEE. This CDR3 is built from 16 residues. Trimming took 5 bases from V and 5 from J; bases not matched to a gene: 14. The DNA for the CDR3 is TGTGCCAGCAGTGCCCCAGGGGGCCTCGGGGGGACTGAAGCTTTCTTT. Encoded protein: CASSAPGGLGGTEAFF.

The rearrangement links TRBV4-3 to TRBJ2-4; 11 nucleotides line up with TRBD2. The CDR3 has 18 amino acids. Germline V CDR1 and CDR2: LGHNA, YSLEER. V was clipped by 1 base and J by 6 bases; unmatched bases: 11. The CDR3 nucleotides are TGCGCCAGCAGCCAAGTATCTAGCGGGGGGCGCGGGCGAAACATTCAGTACTTC. Translating gives CASSQVSSGGRGRNIQYF.

The count of this clone is one. The chain recombines TRBV5-4 with TRBJ2-2; a weak D match, TRBD2 (7 bases). Trimming pared 2 bases from V and 3 bases from J, leaving 11 bases between. Germline V gene sequence: CDR1 SGHNT, CDR2 YYREEE (reference sequence). The CDR3 extends over 15 amino acids. CDR3 DNA: TGTGCCAGCAGCTTTTCGGGGGGCGACACCGGGGAGCTGTTTTTT. As protein: CASSFSGGDTGELFF.

This clone was seen just once. The rearrangement joins TRBV5-1 to TRBJ2-5, with D possibly being TRBD2 (6 bases). This CDR3 is 13 amino acids long. Trimming removed 3 bases from V and 2 bases from J, with 8 bases in between. Germline V gene sequence: CDR1 SGHRS, CDR2 YFSETQ. The CDR3 DNA follows: TGCGCCAGCAGCTCGGGGGTACAAGAGACCCAGTACTTC. Its protein is CASSSGVQETQYF.

The chain couples TRBV13 to TRBJ2-5; maybe TRBD2 (5 bases). This CDR3 comprises 13 residues. CDR1 is PRHDT, CDR2 FYEKMQ, per germline (reference sequence). V dropped 0 bases and J dropped 9 bases, with 11 bases sitting between them. Here the CDR3 reads CASSLGTSRAQYF. In DNA, the CDR3 is TGTGCCAGCAGCTTAGGCACGTCGAGGGCCCAGTACTTC. Together with reference TRBV13 and TRBJ2-5, the CDR3 gives the full variable domain: AAGVIQSPRHLIKEKRETATLKCYPIPRHDTVYWYQQGPGQDPQFLISFYEKMQSDKGSIPDRFSAQQFSDYHSELNMSSLELGDSALYFCASSLGTSRAQYFGPGTRLLVL.

The chain is built from TRBV7-6 and TRBJ2-5; D perhaps matches TRBD1 (6 bases). CDR1 SGHVS and CDR2 FNYEAQ come from the germline V gene. The CDR3 contains 14 residues. V lost 5 bases to trimming and J lost 1 base, with 11 bases between them. The CDR3 reads CASSPTGPQETQYF. The CDR3 DNA sequence: TGTGCCAGCAGCCCTACAGGGCCCCAAGAGACCCAGTACTTC. Variable domain in full (rest from reference TRBV7-6 and TRBJ2-5): GAGVSQSPRYKVTKRGQDVALRCDPISGHVSLYWYRQALGQGPEFLTYFNYEAQQDKSGLPNDRFSAERPEGSISTLTIQRTEQRDSAMYRCASSPTGPQETQYFGPGTRLLVL.